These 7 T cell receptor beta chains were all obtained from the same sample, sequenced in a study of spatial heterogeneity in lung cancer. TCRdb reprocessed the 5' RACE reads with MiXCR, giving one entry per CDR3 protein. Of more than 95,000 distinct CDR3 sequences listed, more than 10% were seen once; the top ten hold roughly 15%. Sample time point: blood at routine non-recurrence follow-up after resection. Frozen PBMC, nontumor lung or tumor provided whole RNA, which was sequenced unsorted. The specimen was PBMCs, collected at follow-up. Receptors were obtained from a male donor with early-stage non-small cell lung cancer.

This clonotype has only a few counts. The CDR3 DNA sequence: TGCAGTGCTAGAGATCTGGGGCCCCAGGGGACCCAGTACTTC. Amino acids: CSARDLGPQGTQYF. The rearrangement joins TRBV20-1 to TRBJ2-5, with D perhaps matching TRBD1 (5 bases). V lost 0 bases and J lost 7, with 15 bases in between. Germline V gene sequence: CDR1 DFQATT, CDR2 SNEGSKA (reference sequence). The CDR3 contains 14 residues.

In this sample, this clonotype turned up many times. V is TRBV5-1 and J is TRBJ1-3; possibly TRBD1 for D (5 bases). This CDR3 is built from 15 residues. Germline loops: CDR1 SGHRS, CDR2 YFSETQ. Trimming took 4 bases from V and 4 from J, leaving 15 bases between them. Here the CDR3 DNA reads TGCGCCAGCAGCCCGGACAATGCGGCCGGAAACACCATATATTTT. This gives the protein CASSPDNAAGNTIYF.

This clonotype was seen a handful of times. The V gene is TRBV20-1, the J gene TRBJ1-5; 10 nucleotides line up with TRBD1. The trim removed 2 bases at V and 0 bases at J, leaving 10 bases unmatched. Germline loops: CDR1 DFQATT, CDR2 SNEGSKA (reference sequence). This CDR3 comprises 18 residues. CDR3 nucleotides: TGCAGTGCTAGATCCCTGGGACAGGGGAGTTATAGCAATCAGCCCCAGCATTTT. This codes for CSARSLGQGSYSNQPQHF.

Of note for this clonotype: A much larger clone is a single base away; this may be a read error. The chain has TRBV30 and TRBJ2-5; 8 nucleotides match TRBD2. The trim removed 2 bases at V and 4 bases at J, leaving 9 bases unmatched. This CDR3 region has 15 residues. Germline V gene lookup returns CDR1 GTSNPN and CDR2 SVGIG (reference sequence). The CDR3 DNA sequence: TGTGCCTGGAGTCGAGCTAGCGGGCGCCCAGAGACCCAGTACTTC. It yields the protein CAWSRASGRPETQYF. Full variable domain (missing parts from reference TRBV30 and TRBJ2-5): SQTIHQWPATLVQPVGSPLSLECTVEGTSNPNLYWYRQAAGRGLQLLFYSVGIGQISSEVPQNLSASRPQDRQFILSSKKLLLSDSGFYLCAWSRASGRPETQYFGPGTRLLVL.

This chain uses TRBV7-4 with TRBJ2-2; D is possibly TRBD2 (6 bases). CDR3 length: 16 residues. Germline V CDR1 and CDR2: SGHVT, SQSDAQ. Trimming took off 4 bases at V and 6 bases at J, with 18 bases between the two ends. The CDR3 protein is CASSYSGLPWAGELFF. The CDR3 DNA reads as TGTGCCAGCAGCTACTCAGGACTACCCTGGGCCGGGGAGCTGTTTTTT.

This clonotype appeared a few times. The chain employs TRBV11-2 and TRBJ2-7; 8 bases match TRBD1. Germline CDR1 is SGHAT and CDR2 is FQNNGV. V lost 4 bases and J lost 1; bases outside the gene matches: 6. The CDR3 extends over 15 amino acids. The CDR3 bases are TGTGCCAGCAGCTCCGGGACAGGTGCTTCCTACGAGCAGTACTTC. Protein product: CASSSGTGASYEQYF.

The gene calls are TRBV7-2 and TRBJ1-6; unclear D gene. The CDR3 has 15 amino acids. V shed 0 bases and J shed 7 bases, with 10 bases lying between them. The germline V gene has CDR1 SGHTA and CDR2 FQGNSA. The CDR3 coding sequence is TGTGCCAGCAGCTTAGCGGCCACCCGAAATTCACCCCTCCACTTT. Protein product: CASSLAATRNSPLHF.